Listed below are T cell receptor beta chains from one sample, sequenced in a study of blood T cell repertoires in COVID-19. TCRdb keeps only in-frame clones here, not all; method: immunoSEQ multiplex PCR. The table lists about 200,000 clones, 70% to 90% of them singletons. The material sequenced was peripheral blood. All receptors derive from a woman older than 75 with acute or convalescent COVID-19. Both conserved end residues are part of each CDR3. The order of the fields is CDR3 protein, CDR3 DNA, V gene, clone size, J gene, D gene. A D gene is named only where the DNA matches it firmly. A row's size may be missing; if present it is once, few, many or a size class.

CDR3: CASSGGMVGEQFF; DNA: TGTGCCAGCAGCGGCGGGATGGTAGGTGAGCAGTTCTTC; V: TRBV2; size: few; J: TRBJ2-1; D: NA
CDR3: CASSSNYEQYF; DNA: TGTGCCAGCAGCTCCAACTACGAGCAGTACTTC; V: TRBV7-8; size: NA; J: TRBJ2-7; D: NA
CDR3: CASSGHRGGEQYF; DNA: TGTGCCAGTAGTGGACACAGGGGCGGCGAGCAGTACTTC; V: TRBV19; size: NA; J: TRBJ2-7; D: TRBD1
CDR3: CASSLAGQTNEKLFF; DNA: TGCGCCAGCAGCTTGGCTGGACAGACCAATGAAAAACTGTTTTTT; V: TRBV5-1; size: NA; J: TRBJ1-4; D: NA
CDR3: CASSRQSGTEAEETQYF; DNA: TGTGCCAGCAGCCGTCAATCCGGGACAGAAGCTGAAGAGACCCAGTACTTC; V: TRBV3-1/TRBV3-2; size: NA; J: TRBJ2-5; D: TRBD1
CDR3: CASSLSRGIDTQYF; DNA: TGTGCCAGCAGCTTGAGCAGGGGAATAGATACGCAGTATTTT; V: TRBV7-8; size: NA; J: TRBJ2-3; D: NA
CDR3: CASSHRDRGADGYTF; DNA: TGTGCCAGCAGCCACCGGGACAGGGGGGCTGATGGCTACACCTTC; V: TRBV7-9; size: NA; J: TRBJ1-2; D: TRBD1
CDR3: CASSPGTGGHF; DNA: TGTGCCAGCAGTCCCGGGACAGGGGGTCACTTT; V: TRBV2; size: NA; J: TRBJ1-6; D: TRBD1
CDR3: CASSITAGQAYGYTF; DNA: TGTGCCAGTAGTATAACGGCGGGACAGGCTTATGGCTACACCTTC; V: TRBV19; size: NA; J: TRBJ1-2; D: TRBD1
CDR3: CASSLQGYNQPQHF; DNA: TGTGCCAGCAGTCTACAGGGATACAATCAGCCCCAGCATTTT; V: TRBV2; size: NA; J: TRBJ1-5; D: NA
CDR3: CASSQVPRMNTEAFF; DNA: TGTGCCAGCAGCCAAGTTCCTAGGATGAACACTGAAGCTTTCTTT; V: TRBV3-1/TRBV3-2; size: NA; J: TRBJ1-1; D: NA
CDR3: CASSLLQGKLFF; DNA: TGTGCCAGCAGCCTCCTACAGGGAAAACTGTTTTTT; V: TRBV14; size: NA; J: TRBJ1-4; D: NA
CDR3: CASSEAYTYNEQFF; DNA: TGTGCCAGCAGTGAAGCTTACACCTACAATGAGCAGTTCTTC; V: TRBV2; size: NA; J: TRBJ2-1; D: NA
CDR3: CASSGRQGDGYTF; DNA: TGTGCCAGCAGTGGAAGACAGGGGGATGGCTACACCTTC; V: TRBV28; size: NA; J: TRBJ1-2; D: TRBD1
CDR3: CASSYTRNYEQYF; DNA: TGTGCCAGCAGTTACACGCGGAACTACGAGCAGTACTTC; V: TRBV6-5; size: few; J: TRBJ2-7; D: NA
CDR3: CASITEGEQYF; DNA: TGTGCCAGCATTACGGAGGGCGAGCAGTACTTC; V: TRBV27; size: NA; J: TRBJ2-7; D: NA
CDR3: CASSPWDSQGSNQPQHF; DNA: TGTGCCAGCAGCCCGTGGGACTCTCAAGGCAGCAATCAGCCCCAGCATTTT; V: TRBV7-8; size: NA; J: TRBJ1-5; D: NA
CDR3: CASSEAGAGNSEQFF; DNA: TGTGCCAGCAGTGAAGCGGGGGCAGGGAACAGTGAGCAGTTCTTC; V: TRBV6-1; size: NA; J: TRBJ2-1; D: NA
CDR3: CATVSQGAYGNTIYF; DNA: TGTGCCACCGTTAGTCAGGGGGCTTATGGAAACACCATATATTTT; V: TRBV6-5; size: NA; J: TRBJ1-3; D: TRBD1
CDR3: CAWNPSEAGELFF; DNA: TGTGCCTGGAACCCTAGCGAGGCCGGGGAGCTGTTTTTT; V: TRBV30; size: NA; J: TRBJ2-2; D: NA
CDR3: CAISETVTGAQSPGYTF; DNA: TGTGCCATCAGTGAAACCGTTACAGGGGCACAAAGCCCTGGCTACACCTTC; V: TRBV10-3; size: NA; J: TRBJ1-2; D: TRBD1
CDR3: CASSQEREWGEQYF; DNA: TGTGCCAGCAGCCAAGAAAGGGAGTGGGGCGAGCAGTACTTC; V: TRBV4-2; size: NA; J: TRBJ2-7; D: NA
CDR3: CASVLRTLAFF; DNA: TGTGCCAGCGTTTTGAGGACACTCGCTTTCTTT; V: TRBV12-3/TRBV12-4; size: NA; J: TRBJ1-1; D: NA
CDR3: CASSWDRGPGNTIYF; DNA: TGTGCCAGCAGCTGGGACAGGGGCCCTGGAAACACCATATATTTT; V: TRBV7-2; size: NA; J: TRBJ1-3; D: TRBD1
CDR3: CASTPAVGVQAFF; DNA: TGTGCCAGCACCCCAGCGGTCGGGGTACAAGCTTTCTTT; V: TRBV2; size: NA; J: TRBJ1-1; D: NA
CDR3: CSAQGLVNTEAFF; DNA: TGCAGCGCACAGGGTTTGGTGAACACTGAAGCTTTCTTT; V: TRBV29-1; size: NA; J: TRBJ1-1; D: NA
CDR3: CASSVVASGRMMNEQFF; DNA: TGTGCCAGCAGCGTAGTTGCTAGCGGGAGGATGATGAATGAGCAGTTCTTC; V: TRBV9; size: few; J: TRBJ2-1; D: TRBD2
CDR3: CASSIGGQTTNEKLFF; DNA: TGTGCCAGTAGTATAGGGGGACAGACAACTAATGAAAAACTGTTTTTT; V: TRBV19; size: NA; J: TRBJ1-4; D: TRBD1
CDR3: CASSQDKGALDTQYF; DNA: TGCGCCAGCAGCCAAGATAAAGGGGCTTTGGATACGCAGTATTTT; V: TRBV4-1; size: NA; J: TRBJ2-3; D: NA
CDR3: CASSSTSGSSYNEQFF; DNA: TGTGCCAGCAGCTCCACTAGCGGGAGCTCCTACAATGAGCAGTTCTTC; V: TRBV7-2; size: NA; J: TRBJ2-1; D: TRBD2
CDR3: CASSQEPAGSTDTQYF; DNA: TGTGCCAGCAGCCAAGAGCCAGCGGGGAGCACAGATACGCAGTATTTT; V: TRBV4-2; size: NA; J: TRBJ2-3; D: TRBD2
CDR3: CASSFSGKHEKLFF; DNA: TGTGCCAGCAGTTTTTCCGGGAAACATGAAAAACTGTTTTTT; V: TRBV28; size: NA; J: TRBJ1-4; D: NA
CDR3: CASSELGQGATDTQYF; DNA: TGCGCCAGCAGCGAGTTGGGACAGGGGGCGACAGATACGCAGTATTTT; V: TRBV5-1; size: NA; J: TRBJ2-3; D: TRBD1
CDR3: CAISEWRTGTSGHTDTQYF; DNA: TGTGCCATCAGTGAGTGGCGTACCGGGACTAGCGGGCACACAGATACGCAGTATTTT; V: TRBV10-3; size: NA; J: TRBJ2-3; D: TRBD2
CDR3: CASSFSPGTGKLSDEQFF; DNA: TGTGCCAGCAGCTTTTCGCCCGGGACAGGGAAGCTTAGCGATGAGCAGTTCTTC; V: TRBV7-6; size: once; J: TRBJ2-1; D: TRBD1
CDR3: CASSLVVLDRGSWTEAFF; DNA: TGTGCCAGCAGCTTGGTCGTTTTAGACAGGGGCTCATGGACTGAAGCTTTCTTT; V: TRBV5-5; size: NA; J: TRBJ1-1; D: TRBD1
CDR3: CASSLQVGTGYEQYF; DNA: TGTGCCAGCAGCTTACAAGTCGGGACAGGTTACGAGCAGTACTTC; V: TRBV7-2; size: NA; J: TRBJ2-7; D: TRBD1
CDR3: CASSPEETQYF; DNA: TGTGCCAGCTCACCAGAGGAGACCCAGTACTTC; V: TRBV18; size: once; J: TRBJ2-5; D: NA
CDR3: CASSGGQGGFYNEQFF; DNA: TGTGCCAGCAGCGGGGGACAGGGGGGATTTTACAATGAGCAGTTCTTC; V: TRBV5-5; size: once; J: TRBJ2-1; D: TRBD1
CDR3: CASNPQGSGSPLHF; DNA: TGTGCCAGTAATCCGCAGGGGTCTGGGTCACCCCTCCACTTT; V: TRBV19; size: NA; J: TRBJ1-6; D: NA
CDR3: CASSLFPGAGTLNTEAFF; DNA: TGTGCCAGCAGTTTATTTCCTGGGGCCGGAACCTTGAACACTGAAGCTTTCTTT; V: TRBV28; size: NA; J: TRBJ1-1; D: NA